These 19 T cell receptor beta chains originate from one sample sequenced in a study of T-cell reconstitution after alpha-beta-depleted transplantation in children. Study results and caveats: Alpha-beta T cells about two months after transplant reportedly derived from several hundred expanded graft clones.

It was with unique molecular identifiers that the TCRbeta library was prepared. MiXCR, run by TCRdb on the PCR reads, gives a single entry per CDR3 protein. The sample carries 32,000 or so distinct CDR3 sequences, approximately 6.9% recorded once. No antigen is known for these receptors. This sample comprised peripheral blood, obtained 60 days after TCRalphabeta/CD19-depleted stem cell transplant. Receptor source: a child younger than two who had a stem cell transplant for acute myeloid leukemia, so the T cells may come from the graft donor.

The table lists this clonotype with many counts. The chain joins TRBV5-1 to TRBJ2-1, with D unresolved. Germline CDR1 and CDR2: SGHRS and YFSETQ. The CDR3 extends over 15 amino acids. Trimming took off 0 bases at V and 5 bases at J, with 12 bases between the two ends. CDR3 DNA sequence: TGCGCCAGCAGCTTGGACCCGAAGCGAAACAATGAGCAGTTCTTC. It translates to CASSLDPKRNNEQFF.

This clonotype has a count of ten or more. The rearrangement links TRBV12-3 or TRBV12-4 to TRBJ1-1, with 7 bases identical to TRBD1. After removal of 6 bases from V and 4 bases from J, the junction contained 8 bases not matched to a gene. The CDR3 spans 14 residues. The CDR3 reads CASSKNRGGTEAFF. The CDR3 DNA reads as TGTGCCAGCAGCAAAAACAGGGGCGGCACTGAAGCTTTCTTT.

This clonotype was recorded many times. The rearrangement links TRBV27 to TRBJ2-7, with D possibly matching TRBD1 (5 bases). This CDR3 contains 11 residues. Deletions cut 2 bases from V and 7 bases from J, with 6 bases between. Germline V gives CDR1 MNHEY, CDR2 SMNVEV (reference sequence). The CDR3 region has the DNA TGTGCCAGCAGTTTAAGGGGAGAGCAGTACTTC. This encodes CASSLRGEQYF.

This chain connects TRBV11-2 to TRBJ2-3; TRBD2 aligns across 13 bases. After removal of 4 bases from V and 0 bases from J, the junction contained 16 bases not matched to a gene. The CDR3 contains 21 residues. Germline V gene sequence: CDR1 SGHAT, CDR2 FQNNGV. This chain's CDR3 is CASSSKRRKTSGGRSTDTQYF. Written as DNA, the CDR3 is TGTGCCAGCAGCTCGAAGAGACGTAAGACTAGCGGGGGGCGAAGCACAGATACGCAGTATTTT.

This clonotype appeared many times. This chain uses TRBV20-1 with TRBJ2-4, with D possibly matching TRBD1 (5 bases). Germline CDR1 is DFQATT and CDR2 is SNEGSKA (reference sequence). Deletions cut 3 bases from V and 0 bases from J, with 18 bases between. The CDR3 runs to 17 residues. The CDR3 loop reads CSARAKRTLLAKNIQYF. The CDR3 DNA follows: TGCAGTGCTAGGGCCAAACGGACACTCTTAGCCAAAAACATTCAGTACTTC.

This clonotype has ten or more counts. This rearrangement joins TRBV20-1 to TRBJ1-5, with D perhaps matching TRBD1 (6 bases). Trimming left V 3 bases short and J 4 bases short, with 16 bases between. The CDR3 is 15 amino acids. The V gene's germline CDR1 is DFQATT and CDR2 SNEGSKA (reference sequence). CDR3 DNA: TGCAGTGCTAGCCCACCGCACAGGGCTAATCAGCCCCAGCATTTT. The encoded protein is CSASPPHRANQPQHF.

There are many counts of this clonotype. V usage is TRBV29-1 and J usage is TRBJ2-7; 7 bases are a match to TRBD2. V shed 6 bases and J 2 bases; nucleotides not matched to a gene: 13. This CDR3 is built from 15 residues. Germline V gene sequence: CDR1 SQVTM, CDR2 ANQGSEA. The CDR3 region has the DNA TGCAGCGTACATCCCCCGGGAGGACCTACCTACGAGCAGTACTTC. Translated, it gives CSVHPPGGPTYEQYF.

This clonotype was picked up many times. CDR3 DNA: TGTGCCAGCAGTTTCGTCTTTCAAGAGACCCAGTACTTC. Protein sequence: CASSFVFQETQYF. This sequence joins TRBV12-3 or TRBV12-4 and TRBJ2-5; D gene uncertain. The CDR3 consists of 13 residues. Trimming took 3 bases from V and 2 from J, leaving 7 bases between them.

This clonotype was recorded at least ten times. This rearrangement joins TRBV28 to TRBJ2-7; tentatively, D is TRBD1 (5 bases). This CDR3 has 12 amino acids. The germline V and J ends were trimmed by 4 bases and 6 bases, with 10 bases remaining between them. The germline V gene has CDR1 MDHEN and CDR2 SYDVKM. The CDR3 is CASSSFRVEQYF. Written as DNA, the CDR3 is TGTGCCAGCAGTTCGTTCAGGGTCGAGCAGTACTTC.

The chain recombines TRBV4-2 with TRBJ2-2; D unresolved. CDR3 length: 15 amino acids. Trimming took off 0 bases at V and 4 bases at J, with 9 bases between the two ends. CDR1 LGHNA and CDR2 YNFKEQ come from the germline V gene. The CDR3 region is CASSQDKRPTGELFF. In DNA, the CDR3 is TGTGCCAGCAGCCAAGACAAGCGCCCCACCGGGGAGCTGTTTTTT.

There are many counts of this clonotype. The chain couples TRBV20-1 to TRBJ2-1; 11 nucleotides line up with TRBD2. The CDR3 extends over 15 amino acids. Germline V gene sequence: CDR1 DFQATT, CDR2 SNEGSKA (reference sequence). The CDR3 loop is CGTSGPQNSYNEQFF. As DNA, the CDR3 is TGCGGGACTAGCGGACCCCAAAACTCCTACAATGAGCAGTTCTTC.

This clonotype was recorded many times. The chain recombines TRBV4-2 with TRBJ2-4; a possible D gene is TRBD1 (5 bases). Trimming removed 4 bases at V and 3 bases at J, with 22 bases between. The CDR3 loop spans 18 amino acids. CDR1 is LGHNA, CDR2 YNFKEQ, per germline. CDR3 bases: TGTGCCAGCAGCCGCCGTTCAGACAGAATGTATTACAAAAACATTCAGTACTTC. It is translated as CASSRRSDRMYYKNIQYF.

There are many counts of this clonotype. This chain uses TRBV12-3 or TRBV12-4 with TRBJ2-5, with 8 nucleotides matching TRBD2. This CDR3 is 15 amino acids long. Losses at the gene ends were 1 base for V and 2 bases for J; bases not matched to a gene: 3. CDR3 amino acids: CASSLGTSPQETQYF. The CDR3 coding sequence is TGTGCCAGCAGTTTAGGGACTAGCCCACAAGAGACCCAGTACTTC.

This clonotype occurred many times. V and J are TRBV4-3 and TRBJ1-6; 7 nucleotides match TRBD1. The CDR3 loop spans 17 amino acids. With 2 bases clipped from V and 6 bases from J, the junction kept 10 bases outside the gene matches. Germline V gene sequence: CDR1 LGHNA, CDR2 YSLEER. This CDR3 reads CASSQRVRDSLNSPLHF. The CDR3 DNA reads as TGCGCCAGCAGCCAAAGAGTACGGGACAGTCTTAATTCACCCCTCCACTTT.

This clonotype was seen repeatedly, ten times or more. The chain is built from TRBV29-1 and TRBJ2-3, with TRBD2 matching over 10 bases. V lost 4 bases, J lost 1 base, and 8 bases stayed unmatched. The CDR3 extends over 16 amino acids. Germline assignment: CDR1 SQVTM and CDR2 ANQGSEA. The CDR3 DNA reads TGCAGCGTTGCCAGGGCCGGGACTAGCGGCACAGATACGCAGTATTTT. Translating gives CSVARAGTSGTDTQYF.

This clonotype occurred many times. The J gene is TRBJ1-2, the V gene TRBV5-6; D is unclear. From germline, CDR1 is SGHDT and CDR2 YYEEEE. V was clipped by 1 base and J by 4 bases, with 5 bases between them. The CDR3 has 12 amino acids. The CDR3 reads CASSLSGYGYTF. The DNA of the CDR3 is TGTGCCAGCAGCTTGTCCGGCTATGGCTACACCTTC.

This clonotype came up many times. This CDR3 is CSVERGSSTDTQYF. The CDR3 coding sequence is TGCAGCGTTGAACGCGGATCTAGCACAGATACGCAGTATTTT. This chain links TRBV29-1 with TRBJ2-3; D uncertain. V was shortened by 2 bases and J by 0 bases, with 9 bases between the two germline ends. This CDR3 contains 14 residues. Per the germline V gene, CDR1 is SQVTM and CDR2 is ANQGSEA.

This clonotype was found many times. The chain carries TRBV4-3 and TRBJ2-7; unclear D gene. Trimming took off 0 bases at V and 5 bases at J, with 8 bases between the two ends. In germline, CDR1 is LGHNA, CDR2 YSLEER. There are 13 residues in the CDR3. The CDR3 loop reads CASSQDRINEQYF. CDR3 coding DNA: TGCGCCAGCAGCCAAGACAGGATCAACGAGCAGTACTTC.

This clonotype was counted many times. DNA for the CDR3: TGTGCCAGCAAATTGGCGGGACCCAGAGCCGGGGAGCTGTTTTTT. Translation: CASKLAGPRAGELFF. The chain recombines TRBV12-3 or TRBV12-4 with TRBJ2-2; a weak D match, TRBD2 (6 bases). V was pared by 7 bases and J by 6 bases, with 18 bases between. The CDR3 is 15 amino acids.